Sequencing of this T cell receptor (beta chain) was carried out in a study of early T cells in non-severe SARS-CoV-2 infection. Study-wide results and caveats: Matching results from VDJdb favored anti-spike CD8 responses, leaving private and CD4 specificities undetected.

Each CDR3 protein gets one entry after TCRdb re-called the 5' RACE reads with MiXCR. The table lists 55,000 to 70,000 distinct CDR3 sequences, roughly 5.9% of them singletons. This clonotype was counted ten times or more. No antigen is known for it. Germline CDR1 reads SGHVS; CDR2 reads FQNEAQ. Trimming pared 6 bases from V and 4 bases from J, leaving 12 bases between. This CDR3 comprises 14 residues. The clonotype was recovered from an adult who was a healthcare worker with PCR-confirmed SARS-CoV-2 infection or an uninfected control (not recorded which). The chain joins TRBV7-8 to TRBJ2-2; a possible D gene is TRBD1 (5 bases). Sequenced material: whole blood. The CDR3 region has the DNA TGTGCCAGCAGGATCTCAGGGTCCACCGGGGAGCTGTTTTTT. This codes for CASRISGSTGELFF.